The 19 T cell receptor beta chains given below trace back to one sample, sequenced in a study of T cell responses to AZD1222 COVID-19 vaccine. Clones were read by immunoSEQ multiplex PCR, and TCRdb kept only the in-frame ones, dropping some. The sample yields some 120,000 clones, just under 95% seen once. The sequencing used peripheral blood, collected on day 0 of AZD1222 vaccination. All receptors derive from an adult in good health.

The chain joins TRBV5-1 to TRBJ2-6; possible D gene TRBD1, 5 bases. This CDR3 has 17 amino acids. V shed 3 bases and J shed 0 bases, with 13 bases lying between them. Germline V CDR1 and CDR2: SGHRS, YFSETQ. The DNA of the CDR3 is TGCGCCAGCAGCTCACAGGTACCACCCTCTGGGGCCAACGTCCTGACTTTC. Protein sequence: CASSSQVPPSGANVLTF.

The chain uses TRBV11-2 and TRBJ2-1; TRBD1 or TRBD2 may be the D gene (5 bases each). Germline CDR1 reads SGHAT; CDR2 reads FQNNGV. The length of the CDR3 is 14 residues. Trimming removed 4 bases at V and 7 bases at J, with 14 bases between. This chain's CDR3 is CASSSTGWGNEQFF. CDR3 in DNA: TGTGCCAGCAGCTCGACCGGGTGGGGGAATGAGCAGTTCTTC.

This chain joins TRBV7-9 and TRBJ1-1, with TRBD1 matching over 7 bases. CDR3 length: 15 residues. Germline V gene data show CDR1 as SEHNR and CDR2 as FQNEAQ (reference sequence). With 5 bases clipped from V and 1 base from J, the junction kept 7 bases outside the gene matches. This chain's CDR3 is CASSRTGAGNTEAFF. In DNA, the CDR3 is TGTGCCAGCAGCCGCACAGGGGCGGGGAACACTGAAGCTTTCTTT.

The chain joins TRBV30 to TRBJ1-3, with D uncertain. This CDR3 has 12 residues. CDR1 is GTSNPN, CDR2 SVGIG, per germline (reference sequence). Trimming cost V 0 bases and J 7 bases, with 7 bases left between them. CDR3 in DNA: TGTGCCTGGAGTGTCTTAGCTAACACCATATATTTT. Encoded protein: CAWSVLANTIYF. Variable domain in full (rest from reference TRBV30 and TRBJ1-3): SQTIHQWPATLVQPVGSPLSLECTVEGTSNPNLYWYRQAAGRGLQLLFYSVGIGQISSEVPQNLSASRPQDRQFILSSKKLLLSDSGFYLCAWSVLANTIYFGEGSWLTVV.

The chain is built from TRBV28 and TRBJ1-5; 9 positions agree with TRBD1. V dropped 6 bases and J dropped 7; count of bases not matched to a gene: 13. The CDR3 is 16 amino acids. Germline V lookup: CDR1 MDHEN, CDR2 SYDVKM. The CDR3 DNA reads TGTGCCAGCAGCAACCGGAGAGACAGGGGGTTGCAGCCCCAGCATTTT. Translated: CASSNRRDRGLQPQHF.

This clone has only one observation. The rearrangement uses TRBV28 and TRBJ1-1; 7 bases match TRBD1. This CDR3 region has 16 residues. The ends lost 5 bases at V and 6 bases at J; junction bases unmatched: 15. Germline V CDR1 and CDR2: MDHEN, SYDVKM. In DNA form, the CDR3 reads TGTGCCAGCAGTGGAGGGGGGACAGAAGGTTGGGCTGAAGCTTTCTTT. It codes for CASSGGGTEGWAEAFF.

The V gene is TRBV29-1, the J gene TRBJ1-4; unclear D gene. The germline V gene encodes CDR1 SQVTM and CDR2 ANQGSEA. Deletions cut 5 bases from V and 7 bases from J, with 8 bases between. The CDR3 covers 11 residues. DNA for the CDR3: TGCAGCGTTCGGGATCCTGAAAAACTGTTTTTT. Its protein is CSVRDPEKLFF.

This chain connects TRBV9 to TRBJ2-3; 9 bases align to TRBD1. The CDR3 has 16 residues. Germline lookup yields CDR1 SGDLS and CDR2 YYNGEE. J was trimmed by 4 bases and V by 4 bases; bases with no gene match: 10. In nucleotides, the CDR3 is TGTGCCAGCAGCTCAAGACAGGGGGTTGGGTCAGATACGCAGTATTTT. It is translated as CASSSRQGVGSDTQYF.

The chain has TRBV19 and TRBJ1-5; D gene unclear. Trimming shortened V by 7 bases and J by 0 bases, and 7 bases separated the two germline ends. CDR3 length: 13 residues. CDR1 and CDR2 from the germline V gene are LNHDA and SQIVND (reference sequence). The CDR3 region has the DNA TGTGCCAGTAATTTCTTTAGCAATCAGCCCCAGCATTTT. Translating gives CASNFFSNQPQHF.

The J gene is TRBJ1-1, the V gene TRBV19; tentatively, D is TRBD1 (6 bases). Germline CDR1 reads LNHDA; CDR2 reads SQIVND (reference sequence). There are 14 residues in the CDR3. V lost 6 bases and J 6 bases, leaving 17 bases between the germline ends. The chain's CDR3 is CASRGGGIIAEAFF. As DNA, the CDR3 is TGTGCCAGTAGGGGAGGGGGGATTATCGCTGAAGCTTTCTTT.

The chain is built from TRBV7-9 and TRBJ1-2, with D perhaps matching TRBD1 (5 bases). CDR3 length equals 16 residues. Germline V CDR1 and CDR2: SEHNR, FQNEAQ (reference sequence). Trimming stripped 4 bases from V and 0 bases from J, with 15 bases between. The chain's CDR3 is CASSWIGAASNYGYTF. As DNA, the CDR3 is TGTGCCAGCAGCTGGATCGGGGCAGCCTCTAACTATGGCTACACCTTC. The whole variable domain, remainder taken from reference TRBV7-9 and TRBJ1-2, is DTGVSQNPRHKITKRGQNVTFRCDPISEHNRLYWYRQTLGQGPEFLTYFQNEAQLEKSRLLSDRFSAERPKGSFSTLEIQRTEQGDSAMYLCASSWIGAASNYGYTFGSGTRLTVV.

This sequence joins TRBV4-2 and TRBJ2-2; 10 bases match TRBD2. V dropped 0 bases and J dropped 8; count of bases not matched to a gene: 9. The CDR3 sequence is 17 residues long. Germline lookup yields CDR1 LGHNA and CDR2 YNFKEQ. The CDR3 loop is CASSQDRRTSGGGELFF. The CDR3 nucleotides are TGTGCCAGCAGCCAAGATCGACGGACTAGCGGAGGAGGGGAGCTGTTTTTT.

For the CDR3, the DNA is TGTGCCAGCAGCGGTCTTCTTGGCTACACCTTC. Its translation is CASSGLLGYTF. V is TRBV9 and J is TRBJ1-2; no clear D. The CDR3 is 11 residues long. CDR1 SGDLS and CDR2 YYNGEE come from the germline V gene. V lost 3 bases and J lost 7, with 7 bases in between.

This clone was detected only once. V and J are TRBV12-3 or TRBV12-4 and TRBJ1-2, with TRBD1 matching over 7 bases. The CDR3 has 13 amino acids. V shed 6 bases, J shed 4 bases, and the junction held 5 bases outside the gene matches. CDR3 sequence (DNA): TGTGCCAGCAGCCCCACAGGGGTCTATGGCTACACCTTC. Protein: CASSPTGVYGYTF.

This sequence joins TRBV5-1 and TRBJ1-1, with 11 bases matching TRBD1. The CDR3 is made up of 15 amino acids. The junction had 8 bases not matched to a gene; V was cut back by 4 bases and J by 6 bases. Per the germline V gene, CDR1 is SGHRS and CDR2 is YFSETQ. This CDR3 reads CASSRIPGQGAEAFF. CDR3 nucleotides: TGCGCCAGCAGCCGAATTCCGGGACAGGGGGCTGAAGCTTTCTTT. The whole variable domain, filled in from reference TRBV5-1 and TRBJ1-1, reads KAGVTQTPRYLIKTRGQQVTLSCSPISGHRSVSWYQQTPGQGLQFLFEYFSETQRNKGNFPGRFSGRQFSNSRSEMNVSTLELGDSALYLCASSRIPGQGAEAFFGQGTRLTVV.

The chain combines TRBV23-1 with TRBJ1-2; 7 bases map to TRBD1. TRBV23-1 belongs to the ORF category, with a function that is uncertain. V trimming: 4 bases; J trimming: 5 bases; junction bases outside the gene matches: 7. The CDR3 has 14 amino acids. CDR3 nucleotide sequence: TGCGCCAGCAGTCGGAGGGGGCGCGATTATGGCTACACCTTC. Translated, it gives CASSRRGRDYGYTF.

The chain recombines TRBV5-4 with TRBJ2-5; 8 bases are shared with TRBD1. V was clipped by 4 bases and J by 3 bases; unmatched bases: 8. Germline V gene lookup returns CDR1 SGHNT and CDR2 YYREEE (reference sequence). This CDR3 region has 15 residues. The DNA of the CDR3 is TGTGCCAGCAGCCCCCTCGGACAGGGTGAAGAGACCCAGTACTTC. It translates to CASSPLGQGEETQYF. The complete variable domain, with remaining parts taken from reference TRBV5-4 and TRBJ2-5, reads ETGVTQSPTHLIKTRGQQVTLRCSSQSGHNTVSWYQQALGQGPQFIFQYYREEENGRGNFPPRFSGLQFPNYSSELNVNALELDDSALYLCASSPLGQGEETQYFGPGTRLLVL.

The CDR3 DNA is TGTGCCAGCATCAAGTGGGTGGGGTCTAACTATGGCTACACCTTC. The encoded protein is CASIKWVGSNYGYTF. The V and J genes are TRBV28 and TRBJ1-2; D is unresolved. This CDR3 has 15 amino acids. The germline gives CDR1 MDHEN, CDR2 SYDVKM. The ends were cut back, 7 bases at V and 0 bases at J, with 15 bases in the middle.

The rearrangement joins TRBV19 to TRBJ2-2; no clear D. This CDR3 region has 14 residues. CDR1 is LNHDA and CDR2 is SQIVND in the germline V gene (reference sequence). V was cut by 7 bases and J by 0 bases, with 9 bases left in between. CDR3 amino acids: CASTSSSNTGELFF. The CDR3 region has the DNA TGTGCCAGTACCTCGTCGTCGAACACCGGGGAGCTGTTTTTT.